A selection of T cell receptor beta chains follows, all from one sample in a study of T-cell memory formation after mild COVID-19. One entry per CDR3 protein results from TCRdb running MiXCR on the 5' RACE reads. The sample holds 450,000 to 700,000 distinct CDR3 sequences; about a sixth are singletons and the top ten take about 12%. The specimen sequenced was PBMCs or a T cell subset sorted from them (not recorded which). Source of these receptors: an adult woman who had mild COVID-19 (a few samples of this study predate the infection). Cell type and time point are not known. Each CDR3 is given with its conserved first and last residue. The D gene is left open where the match is weak. For some rows the clone size is stated as once, few or many, or as a class when expanded; others skip it.

len	v_gene	j_gene	d_gene	abundance	CDR3aa	CDR3nt
14	TRBV19	TRBJ1-5	NA	few	CASTAPDGYGPQHF	TGTGCCAGTACCGCTCCGGACGGGTATGGGCCCCAGCATTTT
16	TRBV5-1	TRBJ2-7	TRBD1	few	CASSLRRQGVSYEQYF	TGCGCCAGCAGCTTGAGGAGACAGGGGGTTTCCTACGAGCAGTACTTC
13	TRBV20-1	TRBJ1-1	NA	few	CSARRRGTTEAFF	TGCAGTGCCCGTAGGCGGGGGACCACTGAAGCTTTCTTT
15	TRBV5-1	TRBJ2-1	TRBD2	NA	CARSRGLAGGNEQFF	TGCGCCAGAAGCCGTGGACTAGCTGGGGGGAATGAGCAGTTCTTC
15	TRBV6-1	TRBJ2-3	NA	NA	CASSEHGASTDTQYF	TGTGCCAGCAGTGAGCACGGGGCTAGCACAGATACGCAGTATTTT
12	TRBV20-1	TRBJ2-7	NA	many	CSARAQGYEQYF	TGCAGTGCTAGAGCCCAGGGCTACGAGCAGTACTTC
17	TRBV30	TRBJ2-6	NA	NA	CAWSPGPTYSGANVLTF	TGTGCCTGGAGTCCCGGGCCAACTTACTCTGGGGCCAACGTCCTGACTTTC
12	TRBV5-5	TRBJ1-1	TRBD1	few	CASSWTGTEAFF	TGTGCCAGCAGCTGGACAGGGACTGAAGCTTTCTTT
11	TRBV14	TRBJ2-7	NA	NA	CASSQVEKQYF	TGTGCCAGCAGCCAAGTGGAAAAGCAGTACTTC
14	TRBV27	TRBJ1-1	NA	NA	CASNPGVKNTEAFF	TGTGCCAGCAACCCAGGGGTGAAGAACACTGAAGCTTTCTTT
17	TRBV4-3	TRBJ1-3	NA	NA	CASSQVADRSSGNTIYF	TGCGCCAGCAGCCAAGTGGCAGATCGCAGCTCTGGAAACACCATATATTTT
12	TRBV20-1	TRBJ2-7	TRBD1	NA	CSAAGRGYEQYF	TGCAGTGCCGCCGGCAGGGGGTACGAGCAGTACTTC
17	TRBV6-2/TRBV6-3	TRBJ2-7	TRBD2	NA	CASSYPSASGRRYEQYF	TGTGCCAGCAGTTACCCCTCGGCTAGCGGGAGACGTTACGAGCAGTACTTC
15	TRBV6-4	TRBJ2-7	NA	NA	CASRLSHENAYEQYF	TGTGCCAGCAGACTATCTCATGAGAACGCCTACGAGCAGTACTTC
14	TRBV2	TRBJ2-1	TRBD2	few	CASSGTSGRDEQFF	TGTGCCAGCAGTGGGACTAGCGGGAGAGATGAGCAGTTCTTC
15	TRBV29-1	TRBJ2-1	TRBD2	few	CSALGSSGVDGEQFF	TGCAGCGCCCTTGGGAGTAGCGGGGTTGATGGTGAGCAGTTCTTC
14	TRBV2	TRBJ2-3	TRBD1	few	CASSPTGGGDTQYF	TGTGCCAGCAGCCCGACAGGGGGTGGAGATACGCAGTATTTT
12	TRBV20-1	TRBJ1-5	NA	NA	CSATRVNQPQHF	TGCAGTGCAACCAGGGTCAATCAGCCCCAGCATTTT
14	TRBV19	TRBJ1-2	NA	NA	CASSFPWAQHGYTF	TGTGCCAGTAGTTTCCCTTGGGCCCAGCATGGCTACACCTTC
14	TRBV4-1	TRBJ2-5	NA	many	CASSHGGRGETQYF	TGCGCCAGCAGCCATGGGGGCAGGGGAGAGACCCAGTACTTC
19	TRBV24-1	TRBJ2-5	NA	few	CATSGGQSGARSAWETQYF	TGTGCCACCAGTGGGGGACAGTCGGGAGCGCGATCGGCGTGGGAGACCCAGTACTTC
14	TRBV7-2	TRBJ2-7	NA	NA	CASSLSGNVYEQYF	TGTGCCAGCAGCTTATCCGGGAACGTGTACGAGCAGTACTTC
15	TRBV7-3	TRBJ2-7	TRBD1	many	CASSLVPGQGHEQYF	TGTGCCAGCAGCTTAGTCCCGGGACAGGGCCACGAGCAGTACTTC
13	TRBV7-9	TRBJ2-1	NA	few	CASSPSTANEQFF	TGTGCCAGCAGCCCCTCGACAGCGAATGAGCAGTTCTTC
17	TRBV7-6	TRBJ1-5	NA	few	CASSLGATPYSNQPQHF	TGTGCCAGCAGCTTAGGGGCAACACCTTATAGCAATCAGCCCCAGCATTTT
16	TRBV6-2/TRBV6-3	TRBJ2-7	NA	few	CASSKAPELAGYEQYF	TGTGCCAGCAGTAAAGCCCCCGAACTCGCAGGCTACGAGCAGTACTTC
14	TRBV24-1	TRBJ2-5	TRBD1	NA	CATAGQGARETQYF	TGTGCCACCGCCGGGCAGGGGGCCCGAGAGACCCAGTACTTC
12	TRBV29-1	TRBJ2-1	TRBD1	few	CSVVTGGNEQFF	TGCAGCGTTGTCACAGGGGGCAATGAGCAGTTCTTC
12	TRBV12-3/TRBV12-4	TRBJ2-7	NA	many	CASRFGLHEQYF	TGTGCCAGCAGGTTCGGGCTCCACGAGCAGTACTTC
15	TRBV7-2	TRBJ2-7	NA	NA	CASSFFAGRSYEQYF	TGTGCCAGCAGCTTTTTCGCGGGACGCTCCTACGAGCAGTACTTC
14	TRBV19	TRBJ2-1	NA	few	CASSQPGPYNEQFF	TGTGCCAGTAGTCAGCCAGGTCCCTACAATGAGCAGTTCTTC
15	TRBV18	TRBJ2-7	TRBD1	few	CASSLPGQGSYEQYF	TGTGCCAGCTCACTACCGGGACAGGGCTCCTACGAGCAGTACTTC
14	TRBV10-3	TRBJ1-1	NA	few	CAISPLGEGTEAFF	TGTGCCATCAGTCCCCTGGGGGAGGGCACTGAAGCTTTCTTT
17	TRBV4-2	TRBJ1-1	NA	NA	CASSLPQGMGFSTEAFF	TGTGCCAGCAGCCTCCCTCAGGGGATGGGGTTCAGCACTGAAGCTTTCTTT
14	TRBV2	TRBJ2-1	NA	NA	CASSEARAEGEQFF	TGTGCCAGCAGTGAAGCGCGAGCGGAGGGTGAGCAGTTCTTC
15	TRBV3-1	TRBJ1-2	NA	NA	CASSRADPDYSGYTF	TGTGCCAGCAGCCGGGCAGATCCGGACTACTCTGGCTACACCTTC
17	TRBV7-8	TRBJ2-1	TRBD2	few	CASSLEGLAGSYNEQFF	TGTGCCAGCAGCTTAGAGGGACTAGCAGGGTCCTACAATGAGCAGTTCTTC
16	TRBV18	TRBJ2-7	TRBD2	NA	CASSPQASGAAYEQYF	TGTGCCAGCTCACCACAGGCTAGCGGAGCCGCCTACGAGCAGTACTTC
17	TRBV6-5	TRBJ1-6	TRBD1	NA	CASSYAGQWNYNSPLHF	TGTGCCAGCAGTTACGCGGGACAGTGGAATTATAATTCACCCCTCCACTTT
21	TRBV15	TRBJ2-1	NA	NA	CATSERGPGLVNPRSYNEQFF	TGTGCCACCAGCGAGAGGGGGCCGGGACTAGTTAACCCCCGCTCCTACAATGAGCAGTTCTTC
14	TRBV4-1	TRBJ1-1	NA	NA	CASSQLHRVTEAFF	TGCGCCAGCAGCCAACTACACAGGGTGACTGAAGCTTTCTTT
17	TRBV20-1	TRBJ2-3	TRBD2	NA	CSAPRGAGVRGTDTQYF	TGCAGTGCCCCCCGCGGGGCGGGAGTTCGGGGCACAGATACGCAGTATTTT
13	TRBV6-5	TRBJ1-1	NA	NA	CASSDSPDTEAFF	TGTGCCAGCAGCGACAGTCCCGACACTGAAGCTTTCTTT
16	TRBV7-9	TRBJ2-1	NA	few	CASSPLPGSSYNEQFF	TGTGCCAGCAGCCCCCTCCCGGGAAGTTCTTACAATGAGCAGTTCTTC
13	TRBV29-1	TRBJ2-7	NA	NA	CSVLGDTSYEQYF	TGCAGCGTCCTTGGGGACACGAGCTACGAGCAGTACTTC
15	TRBV6-5	TRBJ1-2	NA	NA	CASSYSGAQGYGYTF	TGTGCCAGCAGTTACTCCGGAGCTCAGGGCTATGGCTACACCTTC
14	TRBV7-9	TRBJ1-5	NA	NA	CASSSRGRGQPQHF	TGTGCCAGCAGCTCCAGGGGTAGAGGTCAGCCCCAGCATTTT
15	TRBV3-1	TRBJ2-5	NA	few	CASSQGRGNGVTQYF	TGTGCCAGCAGCCAAGGACGGGGCAACGGGGTGACCCAGTACTTC
16	TRBV23-1	TRBJ2-7	NA	few	CASRSAALGDFYEQYF	TGCGCCAGCAGGTCGGCAGCGCTTGGGGACTTCTACGAGCAGTACTTC
15	TRBV7-6	TRBJ2-7	TRBD1	NA	CASSPRTGRQLEQYF	TGTGCCAGCAGCCCAAGGACAGGGAGACAGCTCGAGCAGTACTTC
16	TRBV29-1	TRBJ2-4	NA	NA	CSVEFGRRMDKNIQYF	TGCAGCGTTGAATTTGGACGGCGGATGGACAAAAACATTCAGTACTTC